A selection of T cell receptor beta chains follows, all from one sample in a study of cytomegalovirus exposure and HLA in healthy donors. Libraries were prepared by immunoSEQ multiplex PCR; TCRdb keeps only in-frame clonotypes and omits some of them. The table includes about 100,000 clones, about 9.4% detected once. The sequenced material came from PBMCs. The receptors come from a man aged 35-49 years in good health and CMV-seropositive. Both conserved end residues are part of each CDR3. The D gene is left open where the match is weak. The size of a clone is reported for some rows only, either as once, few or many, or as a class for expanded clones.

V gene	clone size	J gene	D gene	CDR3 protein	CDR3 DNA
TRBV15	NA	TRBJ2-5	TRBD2	CAVQSGGQETQYF	TGTGCTGTTCAAAGCGGGGGTCAAGAGACCCAGTACTTC
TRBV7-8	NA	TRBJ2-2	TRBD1	CASSTRTGGVTGELFF	TGTGCCAGCAGCACGCGGACAGGGGGGGTAACCGGGGAGCTGTTTTTT
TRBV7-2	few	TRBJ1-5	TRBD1	CASSPQGADNQPQHF	TGTGCCAGCAGCCCCCAGGGGGCGGACAATCAGCCCCAGCATTTT
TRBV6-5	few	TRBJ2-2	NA	CASSYQGNTGELFF	TGTGCCAGCAGTTATCAGGGGAACACCGGGGAGCTGTTTTTT
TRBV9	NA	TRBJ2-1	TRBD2	CASSVSSGTYNEQFF	TGTGCCAGCAGCGTTTCTAGCGGGACCTACAATGAGCAGTTCTTC
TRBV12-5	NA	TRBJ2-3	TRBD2	CASGNLAATQYF	TGTGCTAGTGGCAATCTAGCGGCTACGCAGTATTTT
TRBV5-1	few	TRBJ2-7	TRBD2	CASSSWTSGTYEQYF	TGCGCCAGCAGCTCTTGGACTAGCGGTACCTACGAGCAGTACTTC
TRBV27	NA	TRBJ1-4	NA	CASSFVGATEKLFF	TGTGCCAGCAGTTTTGTGGGGGCAACAGAAAAACTGTTTTTT
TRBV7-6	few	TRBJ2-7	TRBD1	CASSLALGQQYEQYF	TGTGCCAGCAGCTTAGCGTTGGGACAGCAATACGAGCAGTACTTC
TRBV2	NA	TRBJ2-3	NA	CAGGVLTDTQYF	TGTGCCGGAGGGGTTCTAACAGATACGCAGTATTTT
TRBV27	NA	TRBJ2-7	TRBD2	CASSLAGGFYEQYF	TGTGCCAGCAGTCTAGCGGGAGGATTCTACGAGCAGTACTTC
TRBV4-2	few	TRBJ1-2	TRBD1	CASSQDRQGERGYTF	TGTGCCAGCAGCCAAGATAGACAGGGGGAGAGGGGCTACACCTTC
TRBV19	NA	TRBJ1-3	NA	CASSMTYPPGNTIYF	TGTGCCAGTAGTATGACATACCCGCCCGGAAACACCATATATTTT
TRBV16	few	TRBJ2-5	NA	CASSQSRNRLETQYF	TGTGCCAGCAGCCAATCTCGGAACAGGTTGGAGACCCAGTACTTC